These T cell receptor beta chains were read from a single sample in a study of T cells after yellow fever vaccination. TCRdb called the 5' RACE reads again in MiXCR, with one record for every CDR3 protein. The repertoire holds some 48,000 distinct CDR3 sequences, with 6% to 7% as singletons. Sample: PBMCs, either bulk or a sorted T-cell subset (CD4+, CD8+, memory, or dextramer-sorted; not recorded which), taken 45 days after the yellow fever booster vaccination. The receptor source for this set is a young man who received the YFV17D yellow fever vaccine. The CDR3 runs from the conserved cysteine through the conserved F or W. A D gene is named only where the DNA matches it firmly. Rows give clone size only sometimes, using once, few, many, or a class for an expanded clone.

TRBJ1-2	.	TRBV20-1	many	CSAAAGHRGYTF	TGCAGTGCCGCCGCGGGACACCGTGGCTACACCTTC
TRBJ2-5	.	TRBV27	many	CASSFPGAQETQYF	TGTGCCAGCAGTTTTCCCGGGGCCCAAGAGACCCAGTACTTC
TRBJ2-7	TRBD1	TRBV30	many	CAWRPRTGSFSEQYF	TGTGCCTGGAGACCCCGGACAGGGAGTTTCTCCGAGCAGTACTTC
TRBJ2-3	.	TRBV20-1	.	CSAREFTSTDTQYF	TGCAGTGCTAGAGAGTTTACTAGCACAGATACGCAGTATTTT
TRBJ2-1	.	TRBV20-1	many	CSAPPEGRVDEQFF	TGCAGTGCTCCACCTGAGGGGAGAGTCGATGAGCAGTTCTTC
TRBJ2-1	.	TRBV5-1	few	CASSLWGDEQFF	TGCGCCAGCAGCTTGTGGGGGGATGAGCAGTTCTTC
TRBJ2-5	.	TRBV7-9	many	CASSLEGSRLTQYF	TGTGCCAGCAGCTTAGAAGGCAGCCGGTTGACCCAGTACTTC
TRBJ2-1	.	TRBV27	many	CASSSRVNEQFF	TGTGCCAGCAGTTCGAGGGTCAATGAGCAGTTCTTC
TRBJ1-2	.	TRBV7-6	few	CASSLTGDYGYTF	TGTGCCAGCAGCCTGACGGGGGACTATGGCTACACCTTC
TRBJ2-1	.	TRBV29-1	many	CSVEPGPNSNEQFF	TGCAGCGTCGAACCGGGACCCAACTCGAATGAGCAGTTCTTC
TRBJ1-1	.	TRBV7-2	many	CASSVTVNTEAFF	TGTGCCAGCAGCGTGACAGTGAACACTGAAGCTTTCTTT
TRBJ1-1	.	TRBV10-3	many	CAISDRVPNTEAFF	TGTGCCATCAGTGATAGGGTACCGAACACTGAAGCTTTCTTT
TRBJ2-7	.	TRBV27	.	CASALDGRYEQYF	TGTGCCAGTGCTTTGGACGGACGCTACGAGCAGTACTTC
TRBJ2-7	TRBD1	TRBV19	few	CASRDRGYEQYF	TGTGCCAGTAGGGACAGGGGCTACGAGCAGTACTTC
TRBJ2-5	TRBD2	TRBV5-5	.	CASSTTSGSGKETQYF	TGTGCCAGCAGCACGACTAGCGGGAGTGGTAAAGAGACCCAGTACTTC
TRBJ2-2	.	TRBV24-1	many	CATSDYGSGTGELFF	TGTGCCACCAGTGATTACGGGAGTGGTACCGGGGAGCTGTTTTTT
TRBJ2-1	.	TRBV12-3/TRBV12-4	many	CASSLRQGSYEQFF	TGTGCCAGCAGTTTAAGGCAGGGAAGCTATGAGCAGTTCTTC
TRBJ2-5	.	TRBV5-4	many	CASSTAGTLNGGTQYF	TGTGCCAGCAGCACAGCTGGGACACTAAACGGTGGGACCCAGTACTTC
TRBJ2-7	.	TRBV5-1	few	CASSPGSGQTYEQYF	TGCGCCAGCAGCCCCGGGAGTGGACAGACCTACGAGCAGTACTTC
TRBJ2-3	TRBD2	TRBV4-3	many	CASSPQTSGRADTQYF	TGCGCCAGCAGCCCCCAGACTAGCGGGAGGGCAGATACGCAGTATTTT
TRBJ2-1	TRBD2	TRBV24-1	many	CATSDSFGRGGMASSYNEQFF	TGTGCCACCAGTGATAGTTTCGGGAGGGGGGGTATGGCTAGCTCCTACAATGAGCAGTTCTTC
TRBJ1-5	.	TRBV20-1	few	CSAIKFPGLPQHF	TGCAGTGCTATCAAATTTCCAGGTCTGCCCCAGCATTTT
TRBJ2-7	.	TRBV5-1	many	CASSVQGLEQYF	TGCGCCAGCAGCGTTCAAGGTCTAGAGCAGTACTTC
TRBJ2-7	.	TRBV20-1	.	CSAQTVYEQYF	TGCAGTGCACAGACAGTCTACGAGCAGTACTTC
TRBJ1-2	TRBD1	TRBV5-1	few	CASSSTGTGDGYTF	TGCGCCAGCAGCTCGACCGGGACAGGGGATGGCTACACCTTC
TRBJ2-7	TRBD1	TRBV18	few	CASSGAPDRGFYEQYF	TGTGCCAGCTCAGGGGCACCTGACAGGGGATTCTACGAGCAGTACTTC
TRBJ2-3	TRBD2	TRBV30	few	CAWSVGSGRTWQYF	TGTGCCTGGAGTGTGGGTAGCGGGAGGACCTGGCAGTATTTT
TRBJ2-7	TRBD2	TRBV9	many	CASSVTSGSYEQYF	TGTGCCAGCAGCGTGACTAGCGGGTCCTACGAGCAGTACTTC
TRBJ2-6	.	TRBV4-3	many	CASSQDGFSGANVLTF	TGCGCCAGCAGCCAAGATGGGTTCTCTGGGGCCAACGTCCTGACTTTC
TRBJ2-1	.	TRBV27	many	CASRFPGDYNEQFF	TGTGCCAGTCGTTTCCCGGGGGATTACAATGAGCAGTTCTTC
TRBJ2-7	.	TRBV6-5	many	CASSYSQPTYEQYF	TGTGCCAGCAGTTACTCCCAGCCGACCTACGAGCAGTACTTC
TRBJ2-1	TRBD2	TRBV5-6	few	CASRSGLAGESYNEQFF	TGTGCCAGTAGGTCAGGACTAGCGGGAGAATCCTACAATGAGCAGTTCTTC
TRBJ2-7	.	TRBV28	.	CASISPASYEQYF	TGTGCCAGCATCAGCCCGGCCTCCTACGAGCAGTACTTC
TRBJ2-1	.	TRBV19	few	CASSRTYFNEQFF	TGTGCCAGTAGTCGGACATACTTCAATGAGCAGTTCTTC
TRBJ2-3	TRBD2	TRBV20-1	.	CSARQRLAGNAQYF	TGCAGTGCTAGACAACGACTAGCGGGAAATGCGCAGTATTTT
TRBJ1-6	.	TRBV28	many	CASFGVGSPLHF	TGTGCCAGCTTCGGGGTCGGGTCACCCCTCCACTTT
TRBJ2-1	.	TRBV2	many	CAKNSGVNTAEQFF	TGTGCCAAAAATTCGGGCGTTAACACGGCTGAGCAGTTCTTC
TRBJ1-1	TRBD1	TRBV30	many	CAWTGQLNTEAFF	TGTGCCTGGACGGGACAGTTGAACACTGAAGCTTTCTTT
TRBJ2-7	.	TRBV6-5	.	CASSYSTVGGYEQYF	TGTGCCAGCAGTTACTCGACGGTGGGAGGCTACGAGCAGTACTTC
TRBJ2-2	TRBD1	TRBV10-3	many	CAISPTGGEGELFF	TGTGCCATCAGCCCCACAGGGGGAGAAGGGGAGCTGTTTTTT
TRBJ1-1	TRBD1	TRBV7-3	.	CASSFRQGGEAFF	TGTGCCAGCAGCTTCCGACAGGGTGGTGAAGCTTTCTTT
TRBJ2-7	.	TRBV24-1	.	CATSDLGGLHHSDEQYF	TGTGCCACCAGTGATTTGGGGGGCCTTCACCACTCCGACGAGCAGTACTTC
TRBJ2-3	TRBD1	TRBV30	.	CACRDRGTDTQYF	TGTGCCTGCCGGGACAGGGGCACAGATACGCAGTATTTT
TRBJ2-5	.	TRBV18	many	CASSPQGVQETQYF	TGTGCCAGCTCACCCCAAGGGGTCCAAGAGACCCAGTACTTC
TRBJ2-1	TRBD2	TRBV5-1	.	CASSLVPGLAGGDEQFF	TGCGCCAGCAGCTTAGTCCCGGGACTAGCGGGAGGGGATGAGCAGTTCTTC
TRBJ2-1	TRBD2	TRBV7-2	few	CASSLSSGTTEQFF	TGTGCCAGCAGCTTGTCTTCCGGGACTACCGAGCAGTTCTTC
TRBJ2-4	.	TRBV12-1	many	CASSLAGRGENIQYF	TGTGCCAGCAGCCTTGCCGGGAGGGGCGAAAACATTCAGTACTTC
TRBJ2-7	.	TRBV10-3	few	CAIGASDYEQYF	TGTGCCATCGGAGCTAGCGACTACGAGCAGTACTTC
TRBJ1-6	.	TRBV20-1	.	CSARQLGNSNSPLHF	TGCAGTGCTCGACAGTTAGGGAACTCCAATTCACCCCTCCACTTT
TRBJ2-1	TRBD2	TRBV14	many	CASSQGAMTSVLNEQFF	TGTGCCAGCAGCCAAGGGGCTATGACTAGCGTCCTCAATGAGCAGTTCTTC
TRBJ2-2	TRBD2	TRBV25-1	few	CASSEPSAGGRRGELFF	TGTGCCAGCAGTGAACCCTCAGCGGGAGGAAGACGCGGGGAGCTGTTTTTT
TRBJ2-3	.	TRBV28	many	CASSPPPTDTQYF	TGTGCCAGCAGCCCCCCCCCCACAGATACGCAGTATTTT
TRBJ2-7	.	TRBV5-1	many	CASSWRGHGYEQYF	TGCGCCAGCAGCTGGAGGGGGCACGGCTACGAGCAGTACTTC
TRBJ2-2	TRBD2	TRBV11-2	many	CASSSSSGSNTGELFF	TGTGCCAGCAGCTCCTCTAGCGGATCAAACACCGGGGAGCTGTTTTTT
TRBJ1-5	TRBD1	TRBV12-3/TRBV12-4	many	CASSPRDRYQPQHF	TGTGCCAGCAGCCCTAGGGACAGGTATCAGCCCCAGCATTTT
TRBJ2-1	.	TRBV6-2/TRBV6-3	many	CASSFGGEYNEQFF	TGTGCCAGCAGCTTCGGAGGGGAATACAATGAGCAGTTCTTC